Presented here are 30 T cell receptor beta chains from one specimen sequenced in a study of T cells in localized non-small cell lung cancer. Sequencing used immunoSEQ multiplex PCR; TCRdb keeps in-frame clones, though not all of them. The sample has about 33,000 clones, roughly 90% seen once. The input for sequencing was peripheral blood, taken before any cancer treatment. The source of these receptors is a man between 40 and 70 years old with stage I lung adenocarcinoma.

The CDR3 protein is CASSFGGAYGYTF. The CDR3 DNA follows: TGTGCCAGCAGCTTTGGCGGGGCCTATGGCTACACCTTC. The V gene is TRBV7-2, the J gene TRBJ1-2, with D maybe TRBD1 (5 bases). The CDR3 is 13 residues long. The V gene's germline CDR1 is SGHTA and CDR2 FQGNSA. Trimming removed 3 bases from V and 4 bases from J, with 9 bases in between.

This chain joins TRBV5-5 and TRBJ1-4; D ambiguous. The CDR3 is made up of 16 amino acids. V was pared by 4 bases and J by 5 bases, with 18 bases between. Germline V gene data show CDR1 as SGHKS and CDR2 as YYEKEE (reference sequence). DNA of the CDR3: TGTGCCAGCAGCCCCAAACTTGAGGGAAGGAATGAAAAACTGTTTTTT. Protein sequence: CASSPKLEGRNEKLFF.

The chain recombines TRBV30 with TRBJ1-2; perhaps TRBD1 as D (5 bases). The CDR3 is made up of 14 amino acids. Trimming removed 0 bases from V and 9 bases from J, with 17 bases in between. Germline-derived CDR1 and CDR2 are GTSNPN and SVGIG (reference sequence). CDR3 protein: CAWSVTEYYGSYTF. CDR3 DNA: TGTGCCTGGAGTGTGACAGAGTACTATGGCAGCTACACCTTC.

The J gene is TRBJ1-1, the V gene TRBV18; perhaps TRBD1 as D (5 bases). Germline CDR1 reads KGHSH; CDR2 reads LQKENI. This CDR3 region has 15 residues. Trimming left V 6 bases short and J 5 bases short, with 19 bases between. The CDR3 loop is CASSISGGRGTEAFF. The CDR3 DNA reads as TGTGCCAGCTCCATTTCCGGGGGTAGAGGAACTGAAGCTTTCTTT.

V is TRBV4-2 and J is TRBJ1-2; D unclear. This CDR3 has 13 residues. The V gene's germline CDR1 is LGHNA and CDR2 YNFKEQ. The germline V and J ends were trimmed by 1 base and 2 bases, with 5 bases remaining between them. CDR3 protein: CASSQAGNYGYTF. DNA of the CDR3: TGTGCCAGCAGCCAAGCGGGGAACTATGGCTACACCTTC.

The chain recombines TRBV5-5 with TRBJ1-3, with TRBD1 as a possible D gene (6 bases). Germline lookup yields CDR1 SGHKS and CDR2 YYEKEE (reference sequence). CDR3 length: 14 amino acids. V was trimmed by 3 bases and J by 4 bases, leaving 11 bases between them. The CDR3 loop is CASSSAGQGNTIYF. The CDR3 DNA sequence: TGTGCCAGCAGCTCGGCCGGACAGGGAAACACCATATATTTT.

Here the CDR3 reads CASSPTGSSNEKLFF. CDR3 bases: TGTGCCAGCAGCCCCACGGGGAGTTCTAATGAAAAACTGTTTTTT. The chain uses TRBV7-7 and TRBJ1-4; no reliable D call. Germline CDR1 is SSHAT and CDR2 is FNYEAQ (reference sequence). CDR3 size: 15 residues. Trimming stripped 5 bases from V and 3 bases from J, with 13 bases between.

This chain links TRBV5-6 with TRBJ2-7; 9 bases match TRBD1. Germline CDR1 and CDR2: SGHDT and YYEEEE. This CDR3 is 17 amino acids long. With 4 bases clipped from V and 2 bases from J, the junction kept 13 bases outside the gene matches. The CDR3: CASSVQWPGQGTYEQYF. CDR3 sequence (DNA): TGTGCCAGCAGCGTGCAATGGCCGGGACAGGGTACCTACGAGCAGTACTTC.

The chain combines TRBV6-1 with TRBJ1-1; perhaps TRBD1 as D (5 bases). With 5 bases removed from V and 1 base from J, the gap between germline ends came to 11 bases. Germline CDR1 and CDR2: MNHNS and SASEGT. The CDR3 covers 14 residues. The CDR3 spells CASSPGVTNTEAFF. CDR3 nucleotide sequence: TGTGCCAGCAGTCCGGGGGTTACGAACACTGAAGCTTTCTTT.

The genes are TRBV10-3 and TRBJ1-1; D is ambiguous. The length of the CDR3 is 13 residues. V lost 7 bases to trimming and J lost 4 bases, with 13 bases between them. The V gene's germline CDR1 is ENHRY and CDR2 SYGVKD. The CDR3 DNA reads as TGTGCCATCAACCCCGCCCTGGGCACTGAAGCTTTCTTT. It specifies CAINPALGTEAFF.

The chain combines TRBV14 with TRBJ2-2; 7 bases align to TRBD1. CDR3 length: 15 amino acids. The germline gives CDR1 SGHDN, CDR2 FVKESK. V dropped 2 bases and J dropped 7; count of bases not matched to a gene: 7. CDR3 residues: CASSQQTGVGGELFF. The CDR3 DNA follows: TGTGCCAGCAGCCAACAAACAGGGGTTGGCGGGGAGCTGTTTTTT.

The table lists this clone with a few counts. This rearrangement joins TRBV5-1 to TRBJ1-3; D unclear. Germline assignment: CDR1 SGHRS and CDR2 YFSETQ. This CDR3 is built from 14 residues. V lost 0 bases and J lost 2, with 6 bases in between. The CDR3, as DNA: TGCGCCAGCAGCTTGGAAGGGCCTGGAAACACCATATATTTT. It yields the protein CASSLEGPGNTIYF.

The CDR3 loop reads CATSREGDTEAFF. DNA for the CDR3: TGTGCCACCAGCAGAGAGGGGGACACTGAAGCTTTCTTT. This chain uses TRBV15 with TRBJ1-1, with a weak D call TRBD1 (5 bases). V shed 0 bases and J shed 3 bases, with 5 bases lying between them. The CDR3 loop spans 13 amino acids. Germline CDR1 is LNHNV and CDR2 is YYDKDF (reference sequence).

The chain recombines TRBV11-2 with TRBJ2-1; no firm D call. Germline values: CDR1 SGHAT, CDR2 FQNNGV. The CDR3 has 14 residues. Trimming left V 5 bases short and J 8 bases short, with 16 bases between. CDR3 loop: CASSGQLNSHEQFF. The CDR3 nucleotides are TGTGCCAGCAGCGGGCAGCTAAACTCCCATGAGCAGTTCTTC. The full variable domain, in which reference TRBV11-2 and TRBJ2-1 provide the parts outside the CDR3, is EAGVAQSPRYKIIEKRQSVAFWCNPISGHATLYWYQQILGQGPKLLIQFQNNGVVDDSQLPKDRFSAERLKGVDSTLKIQPAKLEDSAVYLCASSGQLNSHEQFFGPGTRLTVL.

The rearrangement uses TRBV5-1 and TRBJ2-3; D remains unclear. This CDR3 region has 14 residues. CDR1 SGHRS and CDR2 YFSETQ come from the germline V gene. V lost 4 bases and J lost 2, with 11 bases in between. CDR3 in amino acids: CASSKDGTTDTQYF. The CDR3, as DNA: TGCGCCAGCAGCAAGGACGGAACCACAGATACGCAGTATTTT.

This chain links TRBV6-1 with TRBJ2-1; D may be TRBD2 (6 bases). Germline V lookup: CDR1 MNHNS, CDR2 SASEGT. The CDR3 loop spans 12 amino acids. V gave up 10 bases and J gave up 0 bases, with 7 bases separating them. CDR3: CAIGSSYNEQFF. CDR3 bases: TGTGCCATCGGGAGCTCCTACAATGAGCAGTTCTTC.

The rearrangement links TRBV7-6 to TRBJ1-1, with D perhaps matching TRBD1 (5 bases). V lost 5 bases and J lost 1, with 11 bases in between. The CDR3 consists of 14 residues. Per germline, CDR1 SGHVS and CDR2 FNYEAQ. CDR3 DNA: TGTGCCAGCAGCGCTCGCAGGGCGAACACTGAAGCTTTCTTT. Translation: CASSARRANTEAFF.

This clone was observed a single time. V gene TRBV6-6 combines with J gene TRBJ2-3, with TRBD2 matching 12 bases. J lost 5 bases, V lost 6 bases, and 6 bases had no gene match. In germline, CDR1 is MNHNY, CDR2 SVGAGI (reference sequence). This CDR3 has 15 amino acids. CDR3 DNA sequence: TGTGCCAGCAGCCTAGCGGGGGGGCCGTTAGATACGCAGTATTTT. This gives the protein CASSLAGGPLDTQYF.

The V call is TRBV5-5, the J call TRBJ1-1, with D perhaps matching TRBD1 (5 bases). CDR1 is SGHKS and CDR2 is YYEKEE in the germline V gene (reference sequence). CDR3 length equals 14 residues. V shed 0 bases and J shed 3 bases, with 9 bases lying between them. The CDR3 DNA reads as TGTGCCAGCAGCTTGGCCGGGGGGGACACTGAAGCTTTCTTT. This sequence encodes CASSLAGGDTEAFF.

The rearrangement links TRBV29-1 to TRBJ2-1; D remains ambiguous. Germline V gene sequence: CDR1 SQVTM, CDR2 ANQGSEA. This CDR3 comprises 12 residues. V shed 6 bases and J shed 9 bases, with 15 bases lying between them. The CDR3 nucleotides read TGCAGCGTCCATCTAGGTTCGGTTGAGCAGTTCTTC. Its protein is CSVHLGSVEQFF.

The rearrangement links TRBV19 to TRBJ1-1; D remains unclear. Trimming shortened V by 3 bases and J by 3 bases, and 8 bases separated the two germline ends. CDR1 LNHDA and CDR2 SQIVND come from the germline V gene (reference sequence). The CDR3 extends over 13 amino acids. CDR3 sequence: CASSMGPYTEAFF. In DNA form, the CDR3 reads TGTGCCAGTAGTATGGGTCCCTACACTGAAGCTTTCTTT.

The V call is TRBV14, the J call TRBJ2-7; D is perhaps TRBD1 (5 bases). Trimming stripped 5 bases from V and 5 bases from J, with 16 bases between. This CDR3 is 14 amino acids long. Germline values: CDR1 SGHDN, CDR2 FVKESK. CDR3 DNA: TGTGCCAGCAGCTCCCGCCTACAGGAACACGAGCAGTACTTC. Translated, it gives CASSSRLQEHEQYF.

This sequence joins TRBV18 and TRBJ2-3; 9 bases align to TRBD1. CDR1 and CDR2 (germline): KGHSH, LQKENI. This CDR3 region has 16 residues. The ends lost 1 base at V and 4 bases at J; junction bases unmatched: 6. CDR3 sequence (DNA): TGTGCCAGCTCACCACTGCAGGGACAGGGATCAGATACGCAGTATTTT. This codes for CASSPLQGQGSDTQYF. Full variable domain (missing parts from reference TRBV18 and TRBJ2-3): NAGVMQNPRHLVRRRGQEARLRCSPMKGHSHVYWYRQLPEEGLKFMVYLQKENIIDESGMPKERFSAEFPKEGPSILRIQQVVRGDSAAYFCASSPLQGQGSDTQYFGPGTRLTVL.

The chain carries TRBV19 and TRBJ2-7, with unresolved D. The CDR3 totals 12 residues. In germline, CDR1 is LNHDA, CDR2 SQIVND (reference sequence). The V end lost 3 bases, the J end lost 5 bases, and 8 bases lay between the germline ends. In DNA form, the CDR3 reads TGTGCCAGTAGTATTGGTGCTAACGAGCAGTACTTC. It translates to CASSIGANEQYF. The entire variable domain, with the rest obtained from reference TRBV19 and TRBJ2-7, is as follows: DGGITQSPKYLFRKEGQNVTLSCEQNLNHDAMYWYRQDPGQGLRLIYYSQIVNDFQKGDIAEGYSVSREKKESFPLTVTSAQKNPTAFYLCASSIGANEQYFGPGTRLTVT.

This sequence joins TRBV5-1 and TRBJ2-3; 7 bases line up with TRBD1. The CDR3 contains 15 residues. The germline V gene encodes CDR1 SGHRS and CDR2 YFSETQ. The trim removed 3 bases at V and 2 bases at J, leaving 6 bases unmatched. Here the CDR3 DNA reads TGCGCCAGCAGCTCCCGGACAGGTCACACAGATACGCAGTATTTT. Protein: CASSSRTGHTDTQYF.

This chain links TRBV6-5 with TRBJ2-7; the D gene is possibly TRBD2 (5 bases). Germline values: CDR1 MNHEY, CDR2 SVGAGI. This CDR3 contains 14 residues. Trimming left V 0 bases short and J 2 bases short, with 8 bases between. DNA for the CDR3: TGTGCCAGCAGTTACTCACCGAGGGCCTACGAGCAGTACTTC. The encoded protein is CASSYSPRAYEQYF.

The chain has TRBV7-9 and TRBJ1-2; D remains ambiguous. With 1 base removed from V and 2 bases from J, the gap between germline ends came to 11 bases. CDR1 is SEHNR and CDR2 is FQNEAQ in the germline V gene (reference sequence). The CDR3 runs to 15 residues. Here the CDR3 DNA reads TGTGCCAGCAGCTTAGACCTTCCGGGGAACTATGGCTACACCTTC. Translation gives CASSLDLPGNYGYTF.

The V call is TRBV6-6, the J call TRBJ1-1; the D is unclear. Trimming took 9 bases from V and 4 from J, leaving 9 bases between them. The CDR3 spans 11 residues. The germline V gene encodes CDR1 MNHNY and CDR2 SVGAGI (reference sequence). The CDR3 DNA reads TGTGCCAGTCGAGAAGTCACTGAAGCTTTCTTT. Its translation is CASREVTEAFF.

The chain is built from TRBV10-3 and TRBJ2-5; D may match TRBD1 or TRBD2 (7 bases each). Germline V gene sequence: CDR1 ENHRY, CDR2 SYGVKD. Trimming took off 3 bases at V and 5 bases at J, with 16 bases between the two ends. The CDR3 has 15 residues. The CDR3 region has the DNA TGTGCCATCAGTGAACACAGGGGAGGGGGGGAGACCCAGTACTTC. Its protein product is CAISEHRGGGETQYF.

This chain connects TRBV7-2 to TRBJ1-5; a weak D match, TRBD1 (5 bases). Germline V CDR1 and CDR2: SGHTA, FQGNSA. The CDR3 contains 15 residues. V lost 1 base and J lost 3, with 10 bases in between. CDR3: CASSLVGQYNQPQHF. The CDR3 DNA reads as TGTGCCAGCAGCTTAGTGGGGCAGTACAATCAGCCCCAGCATTTT. The entire variable domain, with the rest obtained from reference TRBV7-2 and TRBJ1-5, is as follows: GAGVSQSPSNKVTEKGKDVELRCDPISGHTALYWYRQSLGQGLEFLIYFQGNSAPDKSGLPSDRFSAERTGGSVSTLTIQRTQQEDSAVYLCASSLVGQYNQPQHFGDGTRLSIL.